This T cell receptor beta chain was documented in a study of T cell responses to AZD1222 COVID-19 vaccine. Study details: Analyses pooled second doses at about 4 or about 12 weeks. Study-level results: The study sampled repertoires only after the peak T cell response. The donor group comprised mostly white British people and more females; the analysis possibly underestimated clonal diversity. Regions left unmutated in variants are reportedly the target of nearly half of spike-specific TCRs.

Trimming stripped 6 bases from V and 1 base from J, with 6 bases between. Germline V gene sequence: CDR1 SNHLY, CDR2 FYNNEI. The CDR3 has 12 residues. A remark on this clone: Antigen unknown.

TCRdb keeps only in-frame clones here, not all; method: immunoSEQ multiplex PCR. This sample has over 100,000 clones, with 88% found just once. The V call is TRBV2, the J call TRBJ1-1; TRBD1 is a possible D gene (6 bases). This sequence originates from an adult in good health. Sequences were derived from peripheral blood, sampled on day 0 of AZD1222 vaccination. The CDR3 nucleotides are TGTGCCAGCAGGACAGGGAACACTGAAGCTTTCTTT. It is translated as CASRTGNTEAFF. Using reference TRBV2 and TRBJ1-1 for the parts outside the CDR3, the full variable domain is EPEVTQTPSHQVTQMGQEVILRCVPISNHLYFYWYRQILGQKVEFLVSFYNNEISEKSEIFDDQFSVERPDGSNFTLKIRSTKLEDSAMYFCASRTGNTEAFFGQGTRLTVV.